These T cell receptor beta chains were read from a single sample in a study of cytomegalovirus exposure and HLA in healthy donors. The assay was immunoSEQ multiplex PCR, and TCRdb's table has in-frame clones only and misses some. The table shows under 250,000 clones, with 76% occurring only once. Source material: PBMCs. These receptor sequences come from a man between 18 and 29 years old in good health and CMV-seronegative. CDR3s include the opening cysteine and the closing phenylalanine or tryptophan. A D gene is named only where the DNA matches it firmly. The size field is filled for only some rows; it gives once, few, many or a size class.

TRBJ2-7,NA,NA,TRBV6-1,TGTGCCAGCAGTTTCGGACTGTTAGCCTCCTACGAGCAGTACTTC,CASSFGLLASYEQYF
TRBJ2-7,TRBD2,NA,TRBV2,TGTGCCAGCAGTTTACGGACTAGCGGGAACCCCTACGAGCAGTACTTC,CASSLRTSGNPYEQYF
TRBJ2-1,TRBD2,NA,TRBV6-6,TGTGCCAGCAGTTACCCGACTAGCGGGGATGATGAGCAGTTCTTC,CASSYPTSGDDEQFF
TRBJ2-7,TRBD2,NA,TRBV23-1,TGCGCCAGCAGTCAATCGGTCCTAGCGGGAGTGGGGTACTTC,CASSQSVLAGVGYF
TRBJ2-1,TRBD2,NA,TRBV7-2,TGTGCCAGCAGCTCCGGACTAGCGGCCTACAATGAGCAGTTCTTC,CASSSGLAAYNEQFF
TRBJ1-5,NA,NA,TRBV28,TGTGCCAGCAGTCCTAATGGTCTGAATAGCAATCAGCCCCAGCATTTT,CASSPNGLNSNQPQHF
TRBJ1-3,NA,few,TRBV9,TGTGCCAGCAGCGAGAGGTCGGGGGGGCTTTCTGGAAACACCATATATTTT,CASSERSGGLSGNTIYF
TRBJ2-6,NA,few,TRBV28,TGTGCCAGCAGTTCCCAGGGGTCCGGGGCCAACGTCCTGACTTTC,CASSSQGSGANVLTF
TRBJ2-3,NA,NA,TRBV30,TGTGCCTGGAGTGCCACCTACACAGATACGCAGTATTTT,CAWSATYTDTQYF
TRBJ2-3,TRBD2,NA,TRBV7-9,TGTGCCAGCAGCTTAAGGCTTGGCGGGAGCGCAGATACGCAGTATTTT,CASSLRLGGSADTQYF
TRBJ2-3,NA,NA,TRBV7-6,TGTGCCAGCAGCGCGGGGAGGACAGATACGCAGTATTTT,CASSAGRTDTQYF
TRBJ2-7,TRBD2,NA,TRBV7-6,TGTGCCAGCAGCGCTGGACTAGCGGGAACCTCCTACGAGCAGTACTTC,CASSAGLAGTSYEQYF
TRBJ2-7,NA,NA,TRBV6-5,TGTGCCAGCAGTGAATTGGGCCACGAGCAGTACTTC,CASSELGHEQYF